This entry lists 32 T cell receptor beta chains sequenced from one sample in a study of blood T cell repertoires in COVID-19. Sequenced by immunoSEQ multiplex PCR; TCRdb stores in-frame clones only, minus some. The data contain fewer than 200,000 clones, 80% to 90% of them singletons. Sequencing input: peripheral blood. Receptors were obtained from a man aged 40-50 years with active or convalescent COVID-19.

The V call is TRBV2, the J call TRBJ1-1; 10 nucleotides line up with TRBD1. The J segment lost 9 bases and the V segment lost 5 bases, leaving 9 bases of the junction unmatched. From germline, CDR1 is SNHLY and CDR2 FYNNEI. The CDR3 spans 14 residues. The CDR3 loop is CASSTDRGRDQAFF. The DNA for the CDR3 is TGTGCCAGCAGTACTGACAGGGGGCGAGACCAAGCTTTCTTT.

The rearrangement uses TRBV11-2 and TRBJ1-4; no clear D. Germline V lookup: CDR1 SGHAT, CDR2 FQNNGV. The CDR3 runs 15 residues. Trimming left V 8 bases short and J 0 bases short, with 13 bases between. The CDR3 nucleotides read TGTGCCAGCGGCAGAGGGATTGCAACTAATGAAAAACTGTTTTTT. Protein product: CASGRGIATNEKLFF.

The chain links TRBV6-5 to TRBJ1-1; D gene unclear. Trimming shortened V by 0 bases and J by 5 bases, and 16 bases separated the two germline ends. The CDR3 runs 16 residues. Germline CDR1 reads MNHEY; CDR2 reads SVGAGI. The DNA of the CDR3 is TGTGCCAGCAGTTACTCCCCCGCTGCGGGGTTAACTGAAGCTTTCTTT. Translation gives CASSYSPAAGLTEAFF.

The chain is built from TRBV3-1 (or the pseudogene TRBV3-2) and TRBJ1-6; 7 nucleotides line up with TRBD1. This CDR3 comprises 16 residues. Per the germline V gene, CDR1 is LGHDT and CDR2 is YNNKEL (reference sequence). Trimming at V came to 5 bases and at J to 2 bases, leaving 6 bases not matched to a gene. DNA of the CDR3: TGTGCCAGCAGCAGAGACGGGACAGCCTATAATTCACCCCTCCACTTT. It codes for CASSRDGTAYNSPLHF.

This clone appeared a single time. The chain uses TRBV2 and TRBJ2-5; D may be TRBD2 (7 bases). The CDR3 is 13 amino acids. The germline V gene has CDR1 SNHLY and CDR2 FYNNEI. V lost 6 bases and J lost 5, with 13 bases in between. CDR3 DNA: TGTGCCAGCAGAGGGGGGGCTGGGGAGACCCAGTACTTC. As protein: CASRGGAGETQYF. Full variable domain (outside the CDR3, taken from reference TRBV2 and TRBJ2-5): EPEVTQTPSHQVTQMGQEVILRCVPISNHLYFYWYRQILGQKVEFLVSFYNNEISEKSEIFDDQFSVERPDGSNFTLKIRSTKLEDSAMYFCASRGGAGETQYFGPGTRLLVL.

The V and J genes are TRBV4-2 and TRBJ1-5; D gene ambiguous. V lost 0 bases and J lost 2, with 8 bases in between. CDR3 length: 15 amino acids. CDR1 is LGHNA, CDR2 YNFKEQ, per germline. CDR3 coding DNA: TGTGCCAGCAGCCAAGATCCCGGGGGCAATCAGCCCCAGCATTTT. Translating gives CASSQDPGGNQPQHF.

The chain recombines TRBV5-8 with TRBJ2-5, with TRBD2 matching over 9 bases. V trimming: 4 bases; J trimming: 4 bases; junction bases outside the gene matches: 2. The CDR3 has 13 residues. The germline CDR1 and CDR2 sequences are SGHTS and YDEGEE. The CDR3 DNA reads as TGTGCCAGCAGCGGGGGACTAGCAGAGACCCAGTACTTC. It yields the protein CASSGGLAETQYF.

V gene TRBV6-5 combines with J gene TRBJ1-5; 7 nucleotides line up with TRBD1. The CDR3 extends over 14 amino acids. The V gene's germline CDR1 is MNHEY and CDR2 SVGAGI. J gave up 9 bases and V 6 bases, and 11 bases lay outside the gene matches. The chain's CDR3 is CASSRTGASSPQHF. The CDR3 DNA reads as TGTGCCAGCAGCAGAACAGGGGCCTCATCGCCCCAGCATTTT.

The chain is built from TRBV28 and TRBJ1-2, with 7 bases fitting TRBD1. The CDR3 is 14 amino acids. V shed 6 bases and J 2 bases; nucleotides not matched to a gene: 6. Germline CDR1 MDHEN, CDR2 SYDVKM. The CDR3 protein is CASRGQPANYGYTF. The CDR3 nucleotides are TGTGCCAGCAGGGGACAGCCGGCGAACTATGGCTACACCTTC.

This chain links TRBV15 with TRBJ1-5, with a tentative D call TRBD1 (5 bases). The V end lost 7 bases, the J end lost 0 bases, and 13 bases lay between the germline ends. The CDR3 extends over 15 amino acids. Per the germline V gene, CDR1 is LNHNV and CDR2 is YYDKDF (reference sequence). The CDR3 region is CATTSDSYSNQPQHF. The CDR3 nucleotides read TGTGCCACCACTTCTGACAGTTATAGCAATCAGCCCCAGCATTTT. Full variable domain (outside the CDR3, taken from reference TRBV15 and TRBJ1-5): DAMVIQNPRYQVTQFGKPVTLSCSQTLNHNVMYWYQQKSSQAPKLLFHYYDKDFNNEADTPDNFQSRRPNTSFCFLDIRSPGLGDTAMYLCATTSDSYSNQPQHFGDGTRLSIL.

The genes are TRBV3-1 (or the pseudogene TRBV3-2) and TRBJ1-1; D gene unclear. Trimming removed 7 bases from V and 2 bases from J, with 17 bases in between. Germline assignment: CDR1 LGHDT and CDR2 YNNKEL (reference sequence). The CDR3 is 15 amino acids. The CDR3 bases are TGTGCCAGCAACCAGGCCCGGGCGGGCAACACTGAAGCTTTCTTT. It translates to CASNQARAGNTEAFF.

The chain recombines TRBV5-6 with TRBJ2-3, with TRBD1 as a possible D gene (6 bases). This CDR3 is 15 amino acids long. V dropped 0 bases and J dropped 1 base, with 9 bases sitting between them. Germline values: CDR1 SGHDT, CDR2 YYEEEE. CDR3: CASSLVQGGTDTQYF. In nucleotides, the CDR3 is TGTGCCAGCAGCTTGGTACAGGGCGGCACAGATACGCAGTATTTT.

V and J are TRBV4-1 and TRBJ1-6; TRBD1 might be the D (5 bases). The CDR3 runs 18 residues. Germline V gene data show CDR1 as MGHRA and CDR2 as YSYEKL. V was pared by 3 bases and J by 5 bases, with 20 bases between. The CDR3: CASSHYGGGLVDNSPLHF. DNA of the CDR3: TGCGCCAGCAGCCATTATGGGGGGGGATTAGTGGATAATTCACCCCTCCACTTT.

This sequence joins TRBV6-1 and TRBJ1-1, with unresolved D. The germline CDR1 and CDR2 sequences are MNHNS and SASEGT. CDR3 length equals 12 residues. V lost 2 bases and J 6 bases, leaving 7 bases between the germline ends. CDR3 bases: TGTGCCAGCAGTGAAAGGGAGGCTGAAGCTTTCTTT. It yields the protein CASSEREAEAFF.

CDR3 sequence: CSASSPRGPQSPLHF. In nucleotides, the CDR3 is TGCAGTGCTAGTAGCCCCCGGGGTCCTCAGTCACCCCTCCACTTT. V is TRBV20-1 and J is TRBJ1-6; D ambiguous. Germline V gene sequence: CDR1 DFQATT, CDR2 SNEGSKA (reference sequence). The CDR3 runs 15 residues. Trimming stripped 3 bases from V and 10 bases from J, with 19 bases between.

The chain uses TRBV19 and TRBJ2-2; TRBD1 might be the D (7 bases). The V gene lost 7 bases and the J gene lost 4 bases, with 25 bases spanning the gap. CDR3 size: 18 residues. The V gene's germline CDR1 is LNHDA and CDR2 SQIVND (reference sequence). CDR3 nucleotides: TGTGCCAGTACCGAGAGGCCAGGGGGGCGGTCGAGCACCGGGGAGCTGTTTTTT. It specifies CASTERPGGRSSTGELFF.

Remarks on this clone: Mismatch with germline at one junction end may stem from a read error. The gene calls are TRBV7-7 and TRBJ1-4; tentative D call: TRBD1 (5 bases). From germline, CDR1 is SSHAT and CDR2 FNYEAQ (reference sequence). The CDR3 is 13 residues long. DNA of the CDR3: TGTGCTAGCAGCCAAGATAGGGGTGAAAAACTGTTTTTT. Amino acid sequence: CASSQDRGEKLFF.

The rearrangement uses TRBV2 and TRBJ1-2; D is ambiguous. In germline, CDR1 is SNHLY, CDR2 FYNNEI. Trimming took 5 bases from V and 4 from J, leaving 11 bases between them. The CDR3 totals 13 residues. CDR3 sequence: CASSPNGLYGYTF. The DNA for the CDR3 is TGTGCCAGCAGTCCGAATGGGCTCTATGGCTACACCTTC.

The J gene is TRBJ2-3, the V gene TRBV4-1; D is ambiguous. The CDR3 has 16 residues. Trimming left V 1 base short and J 2 bases short, with 13 bases between. Germline-derived CDR1 and CDR2 are MGHRA and YSYEKL. In nucleotides, the CDR3 is TGCGCCAGCAGCCAAGGACTTTCCGTCATCACAGATACGCAGTATTTT. It codes for CASSQGLSVITDTQYF.

In its sample, this clone was seen once. The gene calls are TRBV6-8 and TRBJ1-1, with 10 bases matching TRBD1. After removal of 10 bases from V and 10 bases from J, the junction contained 24 bases not matched to a gene. CDR3 size: 17 residues. CDR1 and CDR2 (germline): MNHGY, SAAAGT. The CDR3, as DNA: TGTGCCATCCACACCGGACAGGGGGACACCATGAACAGGGCAGCTTTCTTT. Its translation: CAIHTGQGDTMNRAAFF.

This clone was detected only once. The V and J genes are TRBV9 and TRBJ2-7; 7 bases match TRBD2. This CDR3 is built from 15 residues. CDR1 and CDR2 from the germline V gene are SGDLS and YYNGEE. V shed 4 bases and J 3 bases; nucleotides not matched to a gene: 10. The CDR3 DNA sequence: TGTGCCAGCAGCCCTATGGGGGGGGTCGACTACGAGCAGTACTTC. It translates to CASSPMGGVDYEQYF.

This sequence joins TRBV6-5 and TRBJ1-1, with 7 bases lining up with TRBD1. Germline V gene lookup returns CDR1 MNHEY and CDR2 SVGAGI. The trim removed 3 bases at V and 7 bases at J, leaving 8 bases unmatched. This CDR3 is built from 14 residues. CDR3: CASSYSPGGFEAFF. Written as DNA, the CDR3 is TGTGCCAGCAGTTATTCTCCAGGGGGTTTTGAAGCTTTCTTT.

This clone has a single count. The chain uses TRBV6-5 and TRBJ1-3, with a possible D match to TRBD1 (5 bases). Germline lookup yields CDR1 MNHEY and CDR2 SVGAGI. Trimming pared 8 bases from V and 0 bases from J, leaving 14 bases between. This CDR3 is built from 15 residues. The CDR3 DNA follows: TGTGCCAGCGGGGGACTGATAACCTCTGGAAACACCATATATTTT. Residues: CASGGLITSGNTIYF.

The rearrangement joins TRBV19 to TRBJ2-5, with D possibly matching TRBD1 (6 bases). This CDR3 contains 14 residues. Germline V lookup: CDR1 LNHDA, CDR2 SQIVND (reference sequence). Trimming cost V 4 bases and J 5 bases, with 14 bases left between them. The CDR3 is CASSNRASRETQYF. CDR3 nucleotide sequence: TGTGCCAGTAGTAACAGGGCCTCCAGGGAGACCCAGTACTTC.

The V and J genes are TRBV30 and TRBJ1-4; the D is unclear. The CDR3 loop spans 14 amino acids. Germline V gene data show CDR1 as GTSNPN and CDR2 as SVGIG (reference sequence). Trimming took 0 bases from V and 8 from J, leaving 13 bases between them. This chain's CDR3 is CAWSVGIMREKLFF. In nucleotides, the CDR3 is TGTGCCTGGAGTGTCGGCATAATGCGGGAAAAACTGTTTTTT.

The chain joins TRBV7-9 to TRBJ1-5; the match to TRBD1 covers 7 bases. From germline, CDR1 is SEHNR and CDR2 FQNEAQ (reference sequence). The V gene end was trimmed by 5 bases and the J gene end by 3 bases; junction bases not matched to a gene: 4. This CDR3 contains 14 residues. The CDR3 is CASSVGTVNQPQHF. The CDR3 DNA is TGTGCCAGCAGCGTAGGGACAGTCAATCAGCCCCAGCATTTT. Full variable domain (rest looked up from reference TRBV7-9 and TRBJ1-5): DTGVSQNPRHKITKRGQNVTFRCDPISEHNRLYWYRQTLGQGPEFLTYFQNEAQLEKSRLLSDRFSAERPKGSFSTLEIQRTEQGDSAMYLCASSVGTVNQPQHFGDGTRLSIL.

This clone has only a few counts. The chain combines TRBV28 with TRBJ1-6; 7 bases agree with TRBD1. J was trimmed by 6 bases and V by 6 bases; bases with no gene match: 8. This CDR3 contains 15 residues. In germline, CDR1 is MDHEN, CDR2 SYDVKM. The CDR3 bases are TGTGCCAGCAGCCTAAAGGGACAGCCTAATTCACCCCTCCACTTT. This encodes CASSLKGQPNSPLHF.

The sample holds one count of this clone. The chain recombines TRBV7-8 with TRBJ1-2; TRBD1 is a possible D gene (5 bases). The CDR3 is 14 amino acids. The germline CDR1 and CDR2 sequences are SGHVS and FQNEAQ. V was trimmed by 4 bases and J by 8 bases, leaving 17 bases between them. As DNA, the CDR3 is TGTGCCAGCAGCTCCCAGTACGGGGGTGCGGGCTACACCTTC. It encodes CASSSQYGGAGYTF. Drawing the rest from reference TRBV7-8 and TRBJ1-2, the complete variable domain is GAGVSQSPRYKVAKRGQDVALRCDPISGHVSLFWYQQALGQGPEFLTYFQNEAQLDKSGLPSDRFFAERPEGSVSTLKIQRTQQEDSAVYLCASSSQYGGAGYTFGSGTRLTVV.

The chain is built from TRBV5-1 and TRBJ2-7; D not certain. Trimming took off 1 base at V and 5 bases at J, with 22 bases between the two ends. In germline, CDR1 is SGHRS, CDR2 YFSETQ. This CDR3 contains 17 residues. The CDR3: CASSLNTQIPPQHEQYF. Written as DNA, the CDR3 is TGCGCCAGCAGCTTGAATACCCAGATTCCCCCCCAACACGAGCAGTACTTC.

V usage is TRBV28 and J usage is TRBJ1-5; 8 bases match TRBD1. Germline values: CDR1 MDHEN, CDR2 SYDVKM. V lost 6 bases and J lost 3; bases outside the gene matches: 4. The CDR3 is 14 residues long. The CDR3 DNA follows: TGTGCCAGCAGCGTGACAGGGGCCAATCAGCCCCAGCATTTT. It encodes CASSVTGANQPQHF.

The chain has TRBV2 and TRBJ1-5; 8 bases fit TRBD1. Germline V gene sequence: CDR1 SNHLY, CDR2 FYNNEI. The CDR3 sequence is 13 residues long. V lost 5 bases to trimming and J lost 6 bases; unmatched junction nucleotides: 3. The CDR3 bases are TGTGCCAGCAGTCTTGACAGGGGTCAGCCCCAGCATTTT. As protein: CASSLDRGQPQHF.

V usage is TRBV11-2 and J usage is TRBJ1-4, with 8 bases aligning to TRBD1. The CDR3 is 14 residues long. Germline CDR1 and CDR2: SGHAT and FQNNGV. The V gene end was trimmed by 1 base and the J gene end by 9 bases; junction bases not matched to a gene: 4. The DNA for the CDR3 is TGTGCCAGCAGCTTAGTCAGGGGGCGGAAAAAACTGTTTTTT. This encodes CASSLVRGRKKLFF.